This is a list of T cell receptor beta chains from one sample in a study of T cell responses to AZD1222 COVID-19 vaccine. Only in-frame clones appear in the TCRdb table, and some are missing; sequencing was by immunoSEQ multiplex PCR. The table lists 150,000 to 200,000 clones, approximately 87% of them singletons. The material was peripheral blood, obtained on day 0 of MenACWY control vaccination. These receptors all come from an adult in good health. Each CDR3 is given with its conserved first and last residue. Fields, in order: J gene, CDR3 length, V gene, D gene, clone size, CDR3 DNA, CDR3 protein. A D gene is named only where the DNA matches it firmly. Not all rows give a size; the values are once, few, many and, for expanded clones, a class.

>TRBJ2-4|19|TRBV10-1|TRBD1|NA
TGCGCCAGCAGTGGCCCCCGGGACAGGGAGTATTTTCTCAAAAACATTCAGTACTTC
CASSGPRDREYFLKNIQYF
>TRBJ1-1|13|TRBV6-5|NA|NA
TGTGCCAGCAGCCTCCAACCGAACACTGAAGCTTTCTTT
CASSLQPNTEAFF
>TRBJ2-5|15|TRBV28|NA|NA
TGTGCCAGCAGGGACTTAGACCGGGCAATGGAGACCCAGTACTTC
CASRDLDRAMETQYF
>TRBJ1-2|14|TRBV6-5|NA|NA
TGTGCCAGCAGTTACTCGACGGGACTCTATGGCTACACCTTC
CASSYSTGLYGYTF
>TRBJ1-2|13|TRBV18|NA|NA
TGTGCCATCCCAAGGACAGACGACTATGGCTACACCTTC
CAIPRTDDYGYTF
>TRBJ1-1|14|TRBV7-2|NA|once
TGTGCCAGCAGCTTCGGACCCACAATCCCTGTGGCTTTCTTT
CASSFGPTIPVAFF
>TRBJ1-5|15|TRBV28|NA|NA
TGTGCCAGCAGTCAAACGGGGGTATCGAGTCAGCCCCAGCATTTT
CASSQTGVSSQPQHF
>TRBJ1-1|11|TRBV5-4|NA|once
TGTGCCAGCAGCTTGGGGACTGAAGCTTTCTTT
CASSLGTEAFF
>TRBJ2-2|15|TRBV5-1|TRBD2|NA
TGCGCCAGCAGCCAAGCGGGAACGAACACCGGGGAGCTGTTTTTT
CASSQAGTNTGELFF
>TRBJ2-4|13|TRBV29-1|TRBD1|NA
TGCAGCGTTGCCCACACAGGGGAAAACATTCAGTACTTC
CSVAHTGENIQYF
>TRBJ1-4|15|TRBV15|TRBD1|NA
TGTGCCACCAGCTTAGGGACAGATCCTTATGAAAAACTGTTTTTT
CATSLGTDPYEKLFF
>TRBJ1-2|14|TRBV4-3|NA|few
TGCGCCAGCAGCCAAGATACCCGCGTCGATGGCTACACCTTC
CASSQDTRVDGYTF
>TRBJ1-1|16|TRBV5-4|NA|NA
TGTGCCAGCAGCTTGGTTGGGAGATCGGAGAACACTGAAGCTTTCTTT
CASSLVGRSENTEAFF
>TRBJ2-7|17|TRBV6-6|NA|NA
TGTGCCAGCAGTCCGTCGGGATTGACACAGTTGGGTGCCGAGCAGTACTTC
CASSPSGLTQLGAEQYF
>TRBJ2-3|17|TRBV12-2|NA|NA
TGTGCAAGTCGACGACTAGCGGGGAGAACTAGCACAGATACGCAGTATTTT
CASRRLAGRTSTDTQYF
>TRBJ2-5|16|TRBV9|NA|NA
TGTGCCAGCAGCGTAGAAATGACGACAGTGCCCGAGACCCAGTACTTC
CASSVEMTTVPETQYF
>TRBJ2-7|13|TRBV27|NA|NA
TGTGCCAGCAGTTTCGTGGCCCGGTACGAGCAGTACTTC
CASSFVARYEQYF
>TRBJ2-3|14|TRBV7-7|NA|NA
TGTGCCAGCAGCCCGACGTCTAGCACAGATACGCAGTATTTT
CASSPTSSTDTQYF
>TRBJ2-3|14|TRBV13|TRBD2|NA
TGTGCCAGCAGCTTCAGCGGGGGGGGAGATACGCAGTATTTT
CASSFSGGGDTQYF
>TRBJ2-5|15|TRBV4-1|NA|NA
TGCGCCAGCAGCCCCGCTTCTAGCGCGGTCGGAACCCAGTACTTC
CASSPASSAVGTQYF
>TRBJ1-2|16|TRBV6-5|NA|NA
TGTGCCAGCAGTTACTCCTCCGGGACAACTAACTATGGCTACACCTTC
CASSYSSGTTNYGYTF
>TRBJ2-3|14|TRBV18|NA|NA
TGTGCCAGCTCACCACCCAGTATGACAGATACGCAGTATTTT
CASSPPSMTDTQYF
>TRBJ2-2|16|TRBV10-3|TRBD2|NA
TGTGCCATCACTGTCGGACTAGCGGATAACACCGGGGAGCTGTTTTTT
CAITVGLADNTGELFF
>TRBJ2-2|16|TRBV7-9|TRBD2|NA
TGTGCCAGCAGCTTACCAGCGGGGGTGAACACCGGGGAGCTGTTTTTT
CASSLPAGVNTGELFF
>TRBJ2-7|14|TRBV6-5|NA|NA
TGTGCCAGCAGTTACAGGCAGGGGACCTACGAGCAGTACTTC
CASSYRQGTYEQYF
>TRBJ2-2|16|TRBV10-3|TRBD1|NA
TGTGCCATCAGTCGAGACGGGACAGGGGGCGGCGGGGAGCTGTTTTTT
CAISRDGTGGGGELFF
>TRBJ1-5|15|TRBV10-2|NA|once
TGCGCCAGCAGCCCCTCCCTGTCTGGCAATCAGCCCCAGCATTTT
CASSPSLSGNQPQHF
>TRBJ2-3|13|TRBV5-1|NA|NA
TGCGCCAGCACGCGCCGAGACACAGATACGCAGTATTTT
CASTRRDTDTQYF
>TRBJ2-1|13|TRBV25-1|TRBD2|NA
TGTGCCAGCAGTGATAGCGGGATCAATGAGCAGTTCTTC
CASSDSGINEQFF